Below are 4 T cell receptor beta chains sequenced from a single sample in a study of radiation and T cells in renal cell carcinoma. This table comes from immunoSEQ multiplex PCR, and its TCRdb copy is limited to in-frame clones, with some not included. This table has about 150,000 clones, about 88% appearing once. Time point given: baseline pretreatment blood. Treatment in this sample: 15 Gy SBRT to primary tumor, nephrectomy 4 weeks later. The sequencing here drew on blood, taken from a patient whose treatment included radiotherapy and nephrectomy. These TCRs come from a woman in her seventies with renal cell carcinoma.

Here the CDR3 DNA reads TGTGCCAGCATTACTAGTTTCCGAGAGACCCAGTACTTC. Translation: CASITSFRETQYF. This sequence joins TRBV6-1 and TRBJ2-5, with D possibly TRBD2 on 5 matching bases. The CDR3 loop spans 13 amino acids. Germline V gene data show CDR1 as MNHNS and CDR2 as SASEGT. Trimming took 7 bases from V and 4 from J, leaving 13 bases between them.

The gene calls are TRBV7-6 and TRBJ2-5; D not certain. This CDR3 has 14 amino acids. Trimming took 1 base from V and 5 from J, leaving 11 bases between them. The germline V gene encodes CDR1 SGHVS and CDR2 FNYEAQ. DNA for the CDR3: TGTGCCAGCAGCTTAGTGGGCTCATATGAGACCCAGTACTTC. Residues: CASSLVGSYETQYF.

In its sample, this clone was seen once. CDR3 loop: CASSLIQGNYGYTF. The CDR3 DNA sequence: TGCGCCAGCAGCCTTATACAGGGGAACTATGGCTACACCTTC. The V and J genes are TRBV5-1 and TRBJ1-2, with TRBD1 identical over 7 bases. The V segment lost 4 bases and the J segment 2 bases; nucleotides outside the gene matches: 5. The CDR3 has 14 amino acids. Germline assignment: CDR1 SGHRS and CDR2 YFSETQ.

This chain joins TRBV5-1 and TRBJ2-3; possible D gene TRBD1, 7 bases. The CDR3 has 15 residues. V lost 0 bases, J lost 2 bases, and 10 bases lay in between. The germline V gene encodes CDR1 SGHRS and CDR2 YFSETQ. Written as DNA, the CDR3 is TGCGCCAGCAGCTTGGGGAGGGGGCCCACAGATACGCAGTATTTT. This translates into CASSLGRGPTDTQYF.